This record looks at one TCR beta chain sequence and its context. The authors isolated total RNA from whole blood without sorting T cells. The sample is drawn from a study of monozygotic twins with inflammatory bowel disease. CDR3 length: 14 residues. Per the germline V gene, CDR1 is KGHDR and CDR2 is SFDVKD. Every sample had its cDNA made across eight separate reactions. TCRdb reanalyzed the 5' RACE reads, giving one entry per CDR3 protein sequence and no DNA. Its table records approximately 160,000 distinct CDR3 sequences. The chain has TRBV24-1 and TRBJ2-5; TCRdb's D call of TRBD1 is untestable without DNA. The clonotype originates from a human donor with ulcerative colitis or Crohn's disease, or a healthy co-twin of an affected twin (not recorded which). Sequenced: blood. The CDR3 sequence: CATSDRGTQETQYF.